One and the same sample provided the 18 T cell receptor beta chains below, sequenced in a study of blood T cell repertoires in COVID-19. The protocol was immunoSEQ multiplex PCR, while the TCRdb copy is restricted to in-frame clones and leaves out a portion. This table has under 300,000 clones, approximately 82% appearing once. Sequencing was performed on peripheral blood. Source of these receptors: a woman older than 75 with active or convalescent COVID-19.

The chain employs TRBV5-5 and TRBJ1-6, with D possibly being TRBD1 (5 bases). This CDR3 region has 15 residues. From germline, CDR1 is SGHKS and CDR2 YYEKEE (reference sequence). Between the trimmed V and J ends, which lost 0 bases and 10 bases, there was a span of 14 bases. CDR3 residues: CASSLVGGGWSPLHF. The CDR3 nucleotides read TGTGCCAGCAGCTTGGTGGGGGGTGGATGGTCACCCCTCCACTTT. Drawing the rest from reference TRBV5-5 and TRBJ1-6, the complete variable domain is DAGVTQSPTHLIKTRGQQVTLRCSPISGHKSVSWYQQVLGQGPQFIFQYYEKEERGRGNFPDRFSARQFPNYSSELNVNALLLGDSALYLCASSLVGGGWSPLHFGNGTRLTVT.

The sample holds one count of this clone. CDR3 DNA sequence: TGTGCCAGCACTCACATAGCGGGAGACAACTACAATGAGCAGTTCTTC. This sequence encodes CASTHIAGDNYNEQFF. V usage is TRBV27 and J usage is TRBJ2-1, with 9 positions matching TRBD2. There are 16 residues in the CDR3. V lost 7 bases, J lost 3 bases, and 10 bases stayed unmatched. The V gene's germline CDR1 is MNHEY and CDR2 SMNVEV (reference sequence).

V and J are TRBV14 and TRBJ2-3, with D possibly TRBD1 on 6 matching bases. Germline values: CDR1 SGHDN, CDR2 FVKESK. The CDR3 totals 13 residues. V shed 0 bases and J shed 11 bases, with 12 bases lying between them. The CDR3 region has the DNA TGTGCCAGCAGCCAAGATAAAGGACAGAGGCAGTATTTT. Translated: CASSQDKGQRQYF.

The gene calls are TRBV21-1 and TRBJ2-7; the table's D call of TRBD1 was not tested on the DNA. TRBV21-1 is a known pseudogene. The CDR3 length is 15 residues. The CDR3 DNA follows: TGTGCCAGCAGCACTAACAGGGGCGCCTCCTGCGAGCAGTACTTC. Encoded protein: CASSTNRGASCEQYF.

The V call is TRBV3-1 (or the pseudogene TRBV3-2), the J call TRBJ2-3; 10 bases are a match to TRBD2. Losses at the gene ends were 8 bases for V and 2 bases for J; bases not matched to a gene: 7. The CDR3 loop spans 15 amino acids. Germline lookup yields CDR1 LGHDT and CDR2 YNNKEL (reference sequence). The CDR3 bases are TGTGCCAGCGCTTCTAGCGGGGGACACACAGATACGCAGTATTTT. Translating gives CASASSGGHTDTQYF.

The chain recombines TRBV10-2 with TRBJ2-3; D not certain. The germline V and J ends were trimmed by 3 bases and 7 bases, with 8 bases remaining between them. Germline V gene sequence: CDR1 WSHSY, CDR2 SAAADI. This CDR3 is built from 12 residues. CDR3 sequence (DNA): TGCGCCAGCAGTGAAGTAGCATATACGCAGTATTTT. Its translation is CASSEVAYTQYF.

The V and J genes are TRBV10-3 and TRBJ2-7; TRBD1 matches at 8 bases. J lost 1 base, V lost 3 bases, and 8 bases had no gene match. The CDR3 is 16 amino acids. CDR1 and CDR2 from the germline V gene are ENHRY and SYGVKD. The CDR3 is CAISDLGQGASYEQYF. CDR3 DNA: TGTGCCATCAGTGATTTAGGACAGGGAGCGTCCTACGAGCAGTACTTC.

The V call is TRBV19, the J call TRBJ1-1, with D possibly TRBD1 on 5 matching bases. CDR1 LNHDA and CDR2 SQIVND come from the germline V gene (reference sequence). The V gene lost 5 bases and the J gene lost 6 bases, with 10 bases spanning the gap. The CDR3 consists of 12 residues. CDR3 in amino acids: CASSHRGAEAFF. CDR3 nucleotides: TGTGCCAGTAGTCATCGGGGGGCTGAAGCTTTCTTT.

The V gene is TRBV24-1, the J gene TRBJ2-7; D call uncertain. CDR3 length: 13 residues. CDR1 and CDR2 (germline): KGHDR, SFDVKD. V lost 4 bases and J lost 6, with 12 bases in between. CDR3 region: CATSECTVCEQYF. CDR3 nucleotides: TGTGCCACCAGTGAGTGTACAGTTTGCGAGCAGTACTTC.

CDR3 in amino acids: CASGLWTSPTEQFF. As DNA, the CDR3 is TGTGCTAGTGGTTTGTGGACTAGCCCCACTGAGCAGTTCTTC. This sequence joins TRBV12-5 and TRBJ2-1; 8 bases align to TRBD2. This CDR3 comprises 14 residues. V shed 2 bases and J 9 bases; nucleotides not matched to a gene: 6. Germline CDR1 is LGHNT and CDR2 is FRNRAP. Combining the CDR3 with reference TRBV12-5 and TRBJ2-1 gives the whole variable domain DARVTQTPRHKVTEMGQEVTMRCQPILGHNTVFWYRQTMMQGLELLAYFRNRAPLDDSGMPKDRFSAEMPDATLATLKIQPSEPRDSAVYFCASGLWTSPTEQFFGPGTRLTVL.

The CDR3 region is CASSQAYSQGVRETQYF. As DNA, the CDR3 is TGCGCCAGCAGCCAAGCTTACTCCCAGGGGGTCAGGGAGACCCAGTACTTC. The chain recombines TRBV4-1 with TRBJ2-5, with 7 positions matching TRBD1. The CDR3 is made up of 17 amino acids. CDR1 MGHRA and CDR2 YSYEKL come from the germline V gene. V lost 1 base, J lost 5 bases, and 13 bases stayed unmatched.

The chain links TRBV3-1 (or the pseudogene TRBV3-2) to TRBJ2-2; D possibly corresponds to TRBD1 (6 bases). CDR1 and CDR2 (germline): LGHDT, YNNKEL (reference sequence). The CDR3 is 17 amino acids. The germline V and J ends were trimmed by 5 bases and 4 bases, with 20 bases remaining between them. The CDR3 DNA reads TGTGCCAGCAGCTCAACGAGGAACAGGGCGGGCACCGGGGAGCTGTTTTTT. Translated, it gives CASSSTRNRAGTGELFF.

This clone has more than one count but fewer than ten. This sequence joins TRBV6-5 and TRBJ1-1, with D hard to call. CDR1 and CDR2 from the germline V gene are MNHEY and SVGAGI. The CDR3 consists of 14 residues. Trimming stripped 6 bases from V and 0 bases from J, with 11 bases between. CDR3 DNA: TGTGCCAGCAGCGCTTGGCAGATGAACACTGAAGCTTTCTTT. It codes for CASSAWQMNTEAFF.

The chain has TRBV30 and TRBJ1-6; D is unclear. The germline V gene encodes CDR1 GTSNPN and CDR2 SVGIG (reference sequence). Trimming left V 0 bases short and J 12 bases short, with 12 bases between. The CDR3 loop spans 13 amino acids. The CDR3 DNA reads TGTGCCTGGAGTGTAACCGGCGGGAGACCCCTCCACTTT. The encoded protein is CAWSVTGGRPLHF.

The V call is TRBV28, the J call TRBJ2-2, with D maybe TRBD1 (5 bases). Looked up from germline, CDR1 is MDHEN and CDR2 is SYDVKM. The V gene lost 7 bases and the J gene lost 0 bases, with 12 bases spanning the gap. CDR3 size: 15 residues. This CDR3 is CASTPGRANTGELFF. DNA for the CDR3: TGTGCCAGCACGCCAGGGCGAGCGAACACCGGGGAGCTGTTTTTT. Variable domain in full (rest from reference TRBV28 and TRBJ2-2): DVKVTQSSRYLVKRTGEKVFLECVQDMDHENMFWYRQDPGLGLRLIYFSYDVKMKEKGDIPEGYSVSREKKERFSLILESASTNQTSMYLCASTPGRANTGELFFGEGSRLTVL.

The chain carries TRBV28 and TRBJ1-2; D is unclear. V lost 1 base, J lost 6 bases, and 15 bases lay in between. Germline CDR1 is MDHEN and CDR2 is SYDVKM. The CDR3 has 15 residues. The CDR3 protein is CASSLSVGRKHGYTF. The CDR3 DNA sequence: TGTGCCAGCAGTTTATCTGTCGGCAGGAAGCATGGCTACACCTTC.

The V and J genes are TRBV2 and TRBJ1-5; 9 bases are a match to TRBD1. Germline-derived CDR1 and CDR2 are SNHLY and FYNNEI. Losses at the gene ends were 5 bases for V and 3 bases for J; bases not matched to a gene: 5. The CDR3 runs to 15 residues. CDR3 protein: CASSWDRASNQPQHF. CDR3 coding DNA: TGTGCCAGCAGTTGGGACAGGGCCTCCAATCAGCCCCAGCATTTT.

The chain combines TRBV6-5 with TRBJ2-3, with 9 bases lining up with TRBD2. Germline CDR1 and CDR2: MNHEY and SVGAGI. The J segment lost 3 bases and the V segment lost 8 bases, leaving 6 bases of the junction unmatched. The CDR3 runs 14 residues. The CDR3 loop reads CASLDGLATDTQYF. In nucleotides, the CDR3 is TGTGCCAGCCTAGACGGACTAGCGACAGATACGCAGTATTTT.